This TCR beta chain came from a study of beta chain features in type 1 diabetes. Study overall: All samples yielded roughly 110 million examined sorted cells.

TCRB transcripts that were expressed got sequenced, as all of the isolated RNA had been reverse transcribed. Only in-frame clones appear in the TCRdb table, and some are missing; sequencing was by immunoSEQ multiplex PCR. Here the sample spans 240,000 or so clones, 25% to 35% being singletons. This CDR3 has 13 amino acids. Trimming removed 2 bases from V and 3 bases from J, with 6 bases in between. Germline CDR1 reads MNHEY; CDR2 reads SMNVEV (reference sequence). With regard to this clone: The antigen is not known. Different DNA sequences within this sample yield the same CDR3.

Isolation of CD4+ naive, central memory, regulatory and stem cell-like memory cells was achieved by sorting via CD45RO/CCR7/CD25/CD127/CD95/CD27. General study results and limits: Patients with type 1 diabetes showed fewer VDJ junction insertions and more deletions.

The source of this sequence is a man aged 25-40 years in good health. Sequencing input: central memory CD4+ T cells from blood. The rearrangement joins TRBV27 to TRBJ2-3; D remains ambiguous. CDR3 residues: CASSLRRTDTQYF. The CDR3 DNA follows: TGTGCCAGCAGTTTAAGGCGAACAGATACGCAGTATTTT.